This T cell receptor beta chain was recovered during a study of blood T cells in healthy people across ages (dated by TCRdb to between 2014 and 2017). Broadly, across the study: Template switching captured roughly one uniquely barcoded TCR beta cDNA molecule per two T cells in model experiments. Using deep sequencing normalized with unique cDNA molecular identifiers, the study measured how TCR beta repertoire diversity changes with age. The donors were split into four age groups: young (average 16 years), middle-aged (39), aged (around 67) and long-lived (about 82). To avoid experimental bias, donors of different ages were distributed randomly across sequencing lanes. The study analyzed two additional independent replicas of 1 million unique cDNA reads from the same blood draw for two donors, one aged 18 to 30 and one aged 80 or older. The investigation overall reported the following: Bulk unsorted PBMC profiling prevented conclusive comparison of naive and antigen-experienced compartments. Because the CMV infection status of the donors was unknown, age-related changes in expanded clonotypes may potentially have been confounded. Compared with the aged group, the long-lived group had more naive CD4+ T cells, fewer expanded clones and increased TCR diversity, suggesting age selection. Observed TCR beta diversity per million T cells fell roughly linearly with age, and a significant reduction was already apparent by age around 40. Estimates of total diversity based on one million sequenced T cells were regarded as lower bounds and as underestimates. A strong correlation was found between observed TCR beta diversity and the percentage of naive T cells measured by flow cytometry.

The donors were about 40 Caucasian individuals from Russia, aged roughly 6 to 95 years, who were systemically healthy. Each donor gave ten milliliters of peripheral blood, collected into EDTA-treated Vacutainer tubes. PBMCs were isolated by Ficoll-Paque density-gradient centrifugation, with at least 7 million obtained per sample. Trizol reagent was used to extract total RNA from PBMCs, with at least 5.5 micrograms per sample. For every donor, flow cytometry on a PBMC aliquot measured the percentage of naive CD45RAhigh/CD27high T cells. As regards this clonotype: This clone's antigen is unknown. Qualities for individual bases were not recorded, and no much larger clone is one base off.

The V end loses 1 base and the J end loses 1 base, and a stretch of 4 bases separates them. From the cysteine up to the phenylalanine, the CDR3 has a length of 14 residues. The CDR3 DNA has 42 bases and is translated from base 1. The CDR1 and CDR2 encoded by the germline V gene are MNHNS and SASEGT. Libraries were built with 5' RACE. The sequencing machine was an Illumina HiSeq 2500. A second roughly 7 to 11 cycle PCR used a sample-barcoded 5' primer and a J-beta primer mix. A unique molecular identifier was introduced onto each TCR beta cDNA molecule by a template-switch 5' adaptor carrying 12 random nucleotides. Each sample yielded at least 3 million CDR3-containing paired-end reads. First-strand cDNA synthesis was performed from all RNA using the Mint cDNA synthesis kit, with priming by a TRBC-specific oligonucleotide. Following uracil-DNA glycosylase treatment, a first 18-cycle PCR with universal primers M1SS and BC2_uni_R was performed on all cDNA. As for the authors' bioinformatics: Each sample was normalized by randomly selecting 1 million high-quality reads, each carrying a distinct molecular identifier. Instead of being binned into consensus sequences, reads that shared molecular identifiers were thrown out. MiTCR, set to a Q25 quality threshold and the strictest error-elimination algorithm, was used for CDR3 identification, clonotype clustering and error correction. A nonparametric unseen species model using Euler transformation provided a lower-bound estimate of total TCR beta diversity. The public sequencing data were trimmed at Q25 with fastp and processed into clonotypes with MiXCR by TCRdb, which kept only in-frame beta chains. Rows with a matching CDR3 protein are joined into one entry that keeps the most common DNA and genes. These V and J calls originate from TCRdb's pipeline instead of the authors' own analysis. The sample yields about 1.4 million distinct CDR3 sequences; approximately 63% were counted once. The leading ten clones occupy over 6.5% of the sample.

The sample taken for sequencing was blood. The chain links TRBV6-1 with TRBJ2-2; the D gene is unclear. This TCR was recovered from a man between 18 and 29 years old in good health. The CDR3 region has the sequence CASSEGRNTGELFF. In nucleotide form, the sequence is TGTGCCAGCAGTGAAGGCAGGAACACCGGGGAGCTGTTTTTT.